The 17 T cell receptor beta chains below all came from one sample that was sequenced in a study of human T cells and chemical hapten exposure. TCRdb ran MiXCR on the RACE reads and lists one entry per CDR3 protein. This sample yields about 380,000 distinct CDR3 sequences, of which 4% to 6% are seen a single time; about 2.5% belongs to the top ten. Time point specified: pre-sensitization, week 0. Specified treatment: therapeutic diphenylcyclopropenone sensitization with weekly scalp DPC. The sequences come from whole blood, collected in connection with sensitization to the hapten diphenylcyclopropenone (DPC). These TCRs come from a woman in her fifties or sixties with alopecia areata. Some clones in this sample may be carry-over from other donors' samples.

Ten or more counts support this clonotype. CDR3 DNA sequence: TGTGCCAGCAGTCATTACCGGGACAGGGGGGACTTGGCCAACGTCCTGACTTTC. Its protein product is CASSHYRDRGDLANVLTF. This rearrangement joins TRBV11-2 to TRBJ2-6; 11 nucleotides align to TRBD1. The trim removed 6 bases at V and 6 bases at J, leaving 13 bases unmatched. CDR3 length: 18 residues. Germline V gene sequence: CDR1 SGHAT, CDR2 FQNNGV. Full variable domain (missing parts from reference TRBV11-2 and TRBJ2-6): EAGVAQSPRYKIIEKRQSVAFWCNPISGHATLYWYQQILGQGPKLLIQFQNNGVVDDSQLPKDRFSAERLKGVDSTLKIQPAKLEDSAVYLCASSHYRDRGDLANVLTFGAGSRLTVL.

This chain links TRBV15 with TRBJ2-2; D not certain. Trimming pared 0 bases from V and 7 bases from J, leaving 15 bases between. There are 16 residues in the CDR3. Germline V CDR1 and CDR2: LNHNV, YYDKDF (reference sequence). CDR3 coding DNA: TGTGCCACCAGCAGAGATCGAAGCGTATTCAACGGGGAGCTGTTTTTT. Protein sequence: CATSRDRSVFNGELFF. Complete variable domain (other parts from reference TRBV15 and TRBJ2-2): DAMVIQNPRYQVTQFGKPVTLSCSQTLNHNVMYWYQQKSSQAPKLLFHYYDKDFNNEADTPDNFQSRRPNTSFCFLDIRSPGLGDTAMYLCATSRDRSVFNGELFFGEGSRLTVL.

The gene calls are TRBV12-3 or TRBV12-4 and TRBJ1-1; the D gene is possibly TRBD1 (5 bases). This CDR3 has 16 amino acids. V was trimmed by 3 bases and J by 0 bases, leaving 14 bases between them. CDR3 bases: TGTGCCAGCAGTTTTGGGGGGGGACTGCTGAACACTGAAGCTTTCTTT. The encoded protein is CASSFGGGLLNTEAFF.

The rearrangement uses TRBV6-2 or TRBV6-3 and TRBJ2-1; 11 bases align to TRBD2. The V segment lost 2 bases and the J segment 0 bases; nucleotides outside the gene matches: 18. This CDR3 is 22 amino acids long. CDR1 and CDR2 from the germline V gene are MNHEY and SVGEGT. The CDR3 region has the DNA TGTGCCAGCAGTTACCCAACGTACTCACTAGCGGGGGTAACTACCTCCTACAATGAGCAGTTCTTC. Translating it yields CASSYPTYSLAGVTTSYNEQFF.

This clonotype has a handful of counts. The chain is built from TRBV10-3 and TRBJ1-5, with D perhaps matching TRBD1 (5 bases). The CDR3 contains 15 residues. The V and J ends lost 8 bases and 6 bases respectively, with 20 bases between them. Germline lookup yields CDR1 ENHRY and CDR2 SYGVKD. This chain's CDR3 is CAIGETAGGIQPQHF. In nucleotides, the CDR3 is TGTGCCATCGGGGAGACAGCTGGAGGAATTCAGCCCCAGCATTTT.

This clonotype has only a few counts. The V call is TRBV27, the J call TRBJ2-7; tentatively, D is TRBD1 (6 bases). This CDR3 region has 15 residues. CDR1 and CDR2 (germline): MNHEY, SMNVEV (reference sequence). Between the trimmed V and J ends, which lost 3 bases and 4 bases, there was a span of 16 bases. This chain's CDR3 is CASSFRDTPNYEQYF. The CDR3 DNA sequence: TGTGCCAGCAGTTTTAGGGACACCCCGAATTACGAGCAGTACTTC.

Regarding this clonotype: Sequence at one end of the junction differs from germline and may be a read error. CDR3 protein: CASSTHRDTNF. DNA for the CDR3: TGTGCCAGCAGTACACATCGGGACACGAATTTT. The chain couples TRBV6-1 to TRBJ2-3, with D perhaps TRBD1 (6 bases). This CDR3 comprises 11 residues. The germline V gene has CDR1 MNHNS and CDR2 SASEGT.

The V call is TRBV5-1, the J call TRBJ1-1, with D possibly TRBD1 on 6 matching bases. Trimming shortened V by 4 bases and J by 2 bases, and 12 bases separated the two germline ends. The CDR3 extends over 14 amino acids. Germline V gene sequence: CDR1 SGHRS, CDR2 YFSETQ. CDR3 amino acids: CASSPGQINTEAFF. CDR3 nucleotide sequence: TGCGCCAGCAGCCCTGGACAGATCAACACTGAAGCTTTCTTT.

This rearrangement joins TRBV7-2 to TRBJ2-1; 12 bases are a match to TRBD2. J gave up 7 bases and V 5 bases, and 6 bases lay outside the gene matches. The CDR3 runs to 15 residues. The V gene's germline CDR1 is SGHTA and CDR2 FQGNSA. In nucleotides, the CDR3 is TGTGCCAGCAGCCGGACTAGCGGGACACAAAATGAGCAGTTCTTC. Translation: CASSRTSGTQNEQFF.

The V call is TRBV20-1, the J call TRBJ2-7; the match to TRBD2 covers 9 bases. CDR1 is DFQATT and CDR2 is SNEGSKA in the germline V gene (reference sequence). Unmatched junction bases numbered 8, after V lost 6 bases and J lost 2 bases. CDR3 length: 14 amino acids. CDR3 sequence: CSAREGSLPYEQYF. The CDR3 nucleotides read TGCAGTGCGCGGGAGGGGAGCTTACCCTACGAGCAGTACTTC.

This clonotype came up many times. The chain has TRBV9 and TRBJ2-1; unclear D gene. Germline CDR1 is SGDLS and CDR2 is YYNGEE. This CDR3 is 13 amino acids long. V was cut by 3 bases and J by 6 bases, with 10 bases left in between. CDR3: CASSAGTVNEQFF. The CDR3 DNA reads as TGTGCCAGCAGCGCTGGTACGGTCAATGAGCAGTTCTTC.

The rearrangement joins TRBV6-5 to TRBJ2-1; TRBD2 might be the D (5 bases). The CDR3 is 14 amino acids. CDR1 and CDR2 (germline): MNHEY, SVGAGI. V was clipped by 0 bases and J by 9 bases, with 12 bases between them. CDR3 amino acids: CASSYSSSRGEQFF. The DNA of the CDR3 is TGTGCCAGCAGTTACTCTTCCTCCCGGGGTGAGCAGTTCTTC.

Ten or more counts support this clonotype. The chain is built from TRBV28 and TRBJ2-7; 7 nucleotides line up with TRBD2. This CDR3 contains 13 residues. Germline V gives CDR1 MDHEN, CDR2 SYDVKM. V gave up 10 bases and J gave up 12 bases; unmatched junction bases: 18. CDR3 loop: CATPSSVSGEVYF. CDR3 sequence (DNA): TGTGCCACCCCCTCTTCCGTAAGCGGGGAAGTGTACTTC. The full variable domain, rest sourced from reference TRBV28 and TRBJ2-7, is DVKVTQSSRYLVKRTGEKVFLECVQDMDHENMFWYRQDPGLGLRLIYFSYDVKMKEKGDIPEGYSVSREKKERFSLILESASTNQTSMYLCATPSSVSGEVYFGPGTRLTVT.

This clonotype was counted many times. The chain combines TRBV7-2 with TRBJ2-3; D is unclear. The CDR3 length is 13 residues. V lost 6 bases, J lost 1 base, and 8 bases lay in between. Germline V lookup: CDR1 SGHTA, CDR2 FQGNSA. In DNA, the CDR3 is TGTGCCAGCAGAGAAAGCGGCACAGATACGCAGTATTTT. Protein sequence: CASRESGTDTQYF.

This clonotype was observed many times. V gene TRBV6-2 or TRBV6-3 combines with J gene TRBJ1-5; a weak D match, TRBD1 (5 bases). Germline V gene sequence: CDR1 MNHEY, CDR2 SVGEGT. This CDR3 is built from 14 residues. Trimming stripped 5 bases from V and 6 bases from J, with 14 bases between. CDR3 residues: CASSPTGEVQPQHF. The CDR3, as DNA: TGTGCCAGCAGTCCTACGGGGGAGGTTCAGCCCCAGCATTTT.

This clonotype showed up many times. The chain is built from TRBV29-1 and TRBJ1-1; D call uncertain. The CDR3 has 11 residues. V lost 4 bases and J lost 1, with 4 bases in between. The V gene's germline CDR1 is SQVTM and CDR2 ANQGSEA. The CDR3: CSVVRNTEAFF. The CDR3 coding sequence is TGCAGCGTTGTACGGAACACTGAAGCTTTCTTT.

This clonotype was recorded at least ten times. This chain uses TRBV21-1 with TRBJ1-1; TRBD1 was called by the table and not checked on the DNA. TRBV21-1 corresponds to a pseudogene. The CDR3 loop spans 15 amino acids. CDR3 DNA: TGTGCCAGCAGATGTCTCCGTACAGGGGACACTGAAGCTTTCTTT. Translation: CASRCLRTGDTEAFF.